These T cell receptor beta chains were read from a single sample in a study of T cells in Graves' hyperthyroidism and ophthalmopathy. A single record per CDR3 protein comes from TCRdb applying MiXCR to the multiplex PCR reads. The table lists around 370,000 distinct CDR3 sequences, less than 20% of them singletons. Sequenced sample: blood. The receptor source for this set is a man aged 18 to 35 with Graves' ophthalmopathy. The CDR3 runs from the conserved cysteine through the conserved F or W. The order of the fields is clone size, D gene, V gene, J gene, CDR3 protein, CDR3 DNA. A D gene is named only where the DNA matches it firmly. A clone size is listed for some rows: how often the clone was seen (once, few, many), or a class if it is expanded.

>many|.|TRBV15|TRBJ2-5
CATSRDRLAGETQYF
TGTGCCACCAGCAGAGATCGCCTAGCTGGGGAGACCCAGTACTTC
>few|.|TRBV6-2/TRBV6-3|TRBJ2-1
CASIPSARYNEQFF
TGTGCCAGCATCCCCTCAGCCAGGTACAATGAGCAGTTCTTC
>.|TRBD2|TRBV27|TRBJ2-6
CASSLRGLDSGANVLTF
TGTGCCAGCAGTTTGAGGGGACTAGACTCTGGGGCCAACGTCCTGACTTTC
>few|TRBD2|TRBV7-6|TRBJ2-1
CASSKTSGGRGEQFF
TGTGCCAGCAGCAAGACTAGCGGGGGGCGGGGTGAGCAGTTCTTC
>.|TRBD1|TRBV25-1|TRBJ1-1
CASRAKGGGTRASF
TGTGCCAGCAGAGCGAAAGGGGGCGGGACAAGAGCTTCCTTT
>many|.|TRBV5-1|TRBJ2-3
CASSLDLDSSATDTQYF
TGCGCCAGCAGCTTGGATTTGGACAGCTCTGCCACAGATACGCAGTATTTT
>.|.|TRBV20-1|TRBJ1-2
CSARLPSLGYTF
TGCAGTGCTAGACTCCCAAGCTTGGGCTACACCTTC
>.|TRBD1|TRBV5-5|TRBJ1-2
CASSREGQDGYGYTF
TGTGCCAGCAGCAGGGAAGGACAGGATGGCTATGGCTACACCTTC
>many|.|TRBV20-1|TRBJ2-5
CSARDLARQETQYF
TGCAGTGCTAGAGATCTGGCGAGGCAAGAGACCCAGTACTTC
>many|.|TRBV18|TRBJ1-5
CASSPEHSNQPQHF
TGTGCCAGCTCACCAGAGCATAGCAATCAGCCCCAGCATTTT
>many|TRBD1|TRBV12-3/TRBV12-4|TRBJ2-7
CASSSFGRTGVYEQYF
TGTGCCAGCAGCTCTTTTGGGCGGACAGGAGTCTACGAGCAGTACTTC
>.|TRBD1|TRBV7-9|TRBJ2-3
CASSYPGTGRTQYF
TGTGCCAGCAGCTACCCTGGGACAGGGAGAACGCAGTATTTT
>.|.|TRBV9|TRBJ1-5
CASSVGGENQPQHF
TGTGCCAGCAGCGTAGGTGGAGAGAATCAGCCCCAGCATTTT
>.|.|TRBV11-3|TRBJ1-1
CASSQFRANTEAFF
TGTGCCAGCAGCCAGTTTAGGGCGAACACTGAAGCTTTCTTT
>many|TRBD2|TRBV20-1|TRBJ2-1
CSARGSGGAWNEQFF
TGCAGTGCTAGAGGAAGCGGGGGGGCCTGGAATGAGCAGTTCTTC
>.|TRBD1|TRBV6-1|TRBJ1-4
CASSTWDSNEKLFF
TGTGCCAGCAGTACGTGGGACAGCAATGAAAAACTGTTTTTT
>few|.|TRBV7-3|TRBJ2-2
CASSMFGTNTGELFF
TGTGCCAGCAGCATGTTCGGGACGAACACCGGGGAGCTGTTTTTT
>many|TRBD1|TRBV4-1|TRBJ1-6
CASSHPQGNNSPLHF
TGCGCCAGCAGCCACCCACAGGGGAATAATTCACCCCTCCACTTT
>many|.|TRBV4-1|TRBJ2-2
CASSQVREFSNTGELFF
TGCGCCAGCAGCCAAGTCAGGGAGTTTTCGAACACCGGGGAGCTGTTTTTT
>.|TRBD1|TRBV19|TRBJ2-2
CASSPGRGQVTGELLF
TGTGCCAGTAGCCCGGGAAGGGGGCAGGTCACCGGGGAGCTGCTTTTT
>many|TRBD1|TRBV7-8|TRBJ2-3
CASSLPRTGPGTDTQYF
TGTGCCAGCAGCTTACCTCGGACAGGGCCTGGCACAGATACGCAGTATTTT
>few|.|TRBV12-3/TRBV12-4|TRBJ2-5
CASSRPGVARETQYF
TGTGCCAGCAGTCGCCCCGGGGTCGCTCGGGAGACCCAGTACTTC
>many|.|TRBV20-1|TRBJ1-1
CSARWAGPTEAFF
TGCAGTGCTAGATGGGCAGGTCCCACTGAAGCTTTCTTT
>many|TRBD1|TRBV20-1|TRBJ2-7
CSAPDRGPYEQYF
TGCAGTGCTCCTGACAGGGGTCCCTACGAGCAGTACTTC
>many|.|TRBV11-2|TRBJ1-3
CASSPGGNTIYF
TGTGCCAGCAGCCCAGGTGGAAACACCATATATTTT
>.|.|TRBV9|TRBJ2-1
CASSVGLPIAEQFF
TGTGCCAGCAGCGTAGGACTGCCAATCGCCGAGCAGTTCTTC
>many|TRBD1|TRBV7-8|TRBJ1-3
CASSPGTGDGNTIYF
TGTGCCAGCAGCCCTGGGACAGGGGATGGAAACACCATATATTTT
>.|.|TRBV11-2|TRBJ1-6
CASSRTGQLYNSPLHF
TGTGCCAGCAGCCGAACCGGACAGCTCTATAATTCACCCCTCCACTTT
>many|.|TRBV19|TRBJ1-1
CASSTLAGEAFF
TGTGCCAGTAGTACCCTCGCCGGTGAAGCTTTCTTT
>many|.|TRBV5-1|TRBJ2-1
CASSLVKLYNEQFF
TGCGCCAGCAGCTTGGTGAAGCTATACAATGAGCAGTTCTTC
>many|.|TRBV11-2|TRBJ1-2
CASSLYLGASYGYTF
TGTGCCAGCAGCTTATACTTGGGGGCTAGCTATGGCTACACCTTC
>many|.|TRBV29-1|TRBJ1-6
CSVTDQNDSPLHF
TGCAGCGTTACCGATCAGAATGATTCACCCCTCCACTTT
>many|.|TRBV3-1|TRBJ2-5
CASSQGPQETQYF
TGTGCCAGCAGCCAAGGTCCCCAAGAGACCCAGTACTTC
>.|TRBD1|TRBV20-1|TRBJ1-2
CGATPTGGGGGYTF
TGCGGTGCTACCCCGACAGGGGGCGGTGGTGGCTACACCTTC
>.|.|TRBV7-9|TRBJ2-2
CASSLVIGAGELFF
TGTGCCAGCAGCTTAGTAATCGGGGCCGGGGAGCTGTTTTTT
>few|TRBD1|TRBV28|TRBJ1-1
CASSRPGTGGTEAFF
TGTGCCAGCAGTCGCCCCGGGACAGGGGGCACTGAAGCTTTCTTT
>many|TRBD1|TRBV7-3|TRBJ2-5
CASSSDRGETQYF
TGTGCCAGCAGCTCGGACAGGGGAGAGACCCAGTACTTC
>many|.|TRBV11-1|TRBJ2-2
CASSLGVSTGELFF
TGTGCCAGCAGCTTAGGGGTTTCTACCGGGGAGCTGTTTTTT
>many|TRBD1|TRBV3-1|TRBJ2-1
CASSHGTGENEQFF
TGTGCCAGCAGCCACGGGACAGGGGAAAATGAGCAGTTCTTC